These 20 T cell receptor beta chains came from one sample sequenced in a study of T cell changes during pregnancy in multiple sclerosis. Clones were read by immunoSEQ multiplex PCR, and TCRdb kept only the in-frame ones, dropping some. The table records over 65,000 clones, roughly 90% of them present only once. Material: peripheral blood, obtained in the first trimester of pregnancy. These receptors came from a female donor in good health, enrolled as a control in a pregnancy study.

The rearrangement uses TRBV9 and TRBJ1-1, with 9 bases fitting TRBD1. Trimming at V came to 2 bases and at J to 3 bases, leaving 8 bases not matched to a gene. The CDR3 runs 16 residues. Looked up from germline, CDR1 is SGDLS and CDR2 is YYNGEE. The CDR3 DNA is TGTGCCAGCAGCGTGGGGGGACAGGGATCTTACACTGAAGCTTTCTTT. This sequence encodes CASSVGGQGSYTEAFF.

This chain joins TRBV28 and TRBJ1-2; a weak D match, TRBD1 (6 bases). The length of the CDR3 is 13 residues. Trimming cost V 6 bases and J 3 bases, with 11 bases left between them. The germline V gene encodes CDR1 MDHEN and CDR2 SYDVKM. The DNA of the CDR3 is TGTGCCAGCAGACCCGAGGGGGACTATGGCTACACCTTC. This sequence encodes CASRPEGDYGYTF.

The chain employs TRBV11-3 and TRBJ2-1; 11 bases agree with TRBD2. Germline V gene lookup returns CDR1 SGHNT and CDR2 YENEEA. This CDR3 comprises 17 residues. V gave up 1 base and J gave up 3 bases; unmatched junction bases: 5. The CDR3 nucleotides are TGTGCCAGCAGCTTAGGAACGCTAGCGGGGGGCTACAATGAGCAGTTCTTC. Its protein product is CASSLGTLAGGYNEQFF.

V gene TRBV9 combines with J gene TRBJ1-1; tentative D call: TRBD1 (5 bases). The CDR3 totals 16 residues. The germline gives CDR1 SGDLS, CDR2 YYNGEE. Trimming removed 0 bases from V and 1 base from J, with 13 bases in between. DNA of the CDR3: TGTGCCAGCAGCGTAGATTCAGGGCTGGGGAACACTGAAGCTTTCTTT. This encodes CASSVDSGLGNTEAFF.

The gene calls are TRBV7-3 and TRBJ2-2, with 12 bases fitting TRBD2. This CDR3 region has 18 residues. The germline V gene has CDR1 SGHTA and CDR2 FQGTGA. V was pared by 5 bases and J by 4 bases, with 11 bases of the junction left unmatched. In nucleotides, the CDR3 is TGTGCCAGCAGCCCCCTTCCCGGGACTAGCGGGCCCACCGGGGAGCTGTTTTTT. It is translated as CASSPLPGTSGPTGELFF.

This chain connects TRBV4-3 to TRBJ1-1, with D maybe TRBD1 (5 bases). The CDR3 is made up of 16 amino acids. Deletions cut 3 bases from V and 5 bases from J, with 19 bases between. Germline-derived CDR1 and CDR2 are LGHNA and YSLEER. The DNA of the CDR3 is TGCGCCAGCAGCCATGGAATGGAGGGGCCTGGTACTGAAGCTTTCTTT. Protein product: CASSHGMEGPGTEAFF.

The rearrangement uses TRBV28 and TRBJ1-1; D uncertain. CDR3 length: 11 amino acids. With 3 bases removed from V and 4 bases from J, the gap between germline ends came to 3 bases. The germline V gene encodes CDR1 MDHEN and CDR2 SYDVKM. DNA for the CDR3: TGTGCCAGCAGTTTCGTCACTGAAGCTTTCTTT. As protein: CASSFVTEAFF.

This chain links TRBV6-5 with TRBJ1-5, with D hard to call. Deletions cut 2 bases from V and 3 bases from J, with 8 bases between. The CDR3 totals 14 residues. CDR1 and CDR2 (germline): MNHEY, SVGAGI. DNA for the CDR3: TGTGCCAGCAGTTACATGAGGGACAATCAGCCCCAGCATTTT. Its protein product is CASSYMRDNQPQHF.

This clone appeared a single time. This chain joins TRBV5-6 and TRBJ1-2; the D gene is possibly TRBD1 (5 bases). This CDR3 has 14 amino acids. Trimming left V 4 bases short and J 2 bases short, with 12 bases between. Germline lookup yields CDR1 SGHDT and CDR2 YYEEEE. Here the CDR3 reads CASSPPGGNYGYTF. The CDR3 DNA follows: TGTGCCAGCAGCCCGCCTGGGGGGAACTATGGCTACACCTTC.

The gene calls are TRBV7-2 and TRBJ2-7; weak D call: TRBD2 (6 bases). V was clipped by 5 bases and J by 7 bases, with 12 bases between them. The CDR3 runs 12 residues. The V gene's germline CDR1 is SGHTA and CDR2 FQGNSA. This CDR3 is CASSPTGVEQYF. CDR3 coding DNA: TGTGCCAGCAGCCCGACGGGGGTAGAGCAGTACTTC.

The V call is TRBV19, the J call TRBJ2-2, with D possibly TRBD1 on 6 matching bases. Germline loops: CDR1 LNHDA, CDR2 SQIVND (reference sequence). V lost 4 bases and J 3 bases, leaving 15 bases between the germline ends. The CDR3 length is 16 residues. The CDR3 DNA reads as TGTGCCAGTAGTACGTCACAGGGAGCCTACACCGGGGAGCTGTTTTTT. Amino acids: CASSTSQGAYTGELFF.

The rearrangement uses TRBV11-2 and TRBJ1-3; tentative D call: TRBD1 (6 bases). The CDR3 length is 18 residues. From germline, CDR1 is SGHAT and CDR2 FQNNGV. The ends were cut back, 2 bases at V and 0 bases at J, with 17 bases in the middle. Here the CDR3 DNA reads TGTGCCAGCAGCTTAATACAAGGGCAGGGGAGCTCTGGAAACACCATATATTTT. This encodes CASSLIQGQGSSGNTIYF.

This sequence joins TRBV5-1 and TRBJ2-7; TRBD2 is a possible D gene (5 bases). V lost 5 bases to trimming and J lost 4 bases, with 19 bases between them. The CDR3 has 15 amino acids. Germline-derived CDR1 and CDR2 are SGHRS and YFSETQ. CDR3 sequence: CASRLGGRMRYEQYF. The CDR3 nucleotides read TGCGCCAGCAGGCTTGGAGGACGTATGCGATACGAGCAGTACTTC.

The chain employs TRBV11-2 and TRBJ1-5; D is uncertain. Trimming removed 5 bases at V and 7 bases at J, with 12 bases between. This CDR3 region has 13 residues. Germline values: CDR1 SGHAT, CDR2 FQNNGV. The CDR3 DNA reads TGTGCCAGCAGCCGAGGTACGGGGCAGCCCCAGCATTTT. It codes for CASSRGTGQPQHF.

The chain links TRBV18 to TRBJ2-7; 7 bases fit TRBD2. This CDR3 region has 14 residues. Germline V gene lookup returns CDR1 KGHSH and CDR2 LQKENI. With V trimmed by 3 bases and J by 5 bases, 7 bases remained unmatched. Here the CDR3 reads CASSPTGGTNEQYF. The CDR3, as DNA: TGTGCCAGCTCACCGACGGGGGGTACCAACGAGCAGTACTTC.

V gene TRBV10-3 combines with J gene TRBJ2-1; perhaps TRBD2 as D (5 bases). Germline V lookup: CDR1 ENHRY, CDR2 SYGVKD. The CDR3 is 16 residues long. The V gene lost 3 bases and the J gene lost 3 bases, with 15 bases spanning the gap. CDR3 protein: CAISEVPAGSYNEQFF. In nucleotides, the CDR3 is TGTGCCATCAGTGAAGTCCCCGCGGGCAGCTACAATGAGCAGTTCTTC.

The chain links TRBV4-1 to TRBJ2-5, with D tentatively TRBD1 (5 bases). V was pared by 3 bases and J by 5 bases, with 10 bases between. Per germline, CDR1 MGHRA and CDR2 YSYEKL. This CDR3 spans 13 amino acids. Written as DNA, the CDR3 is TGCGCCAGCAGCCACTATGCAGGGGAGACCCAGTACTTC. It specifies CASSHYAGETQYF.

The chain employs TRBV18 and TRBJ1-1, with 7 bases that match TRBD1. J was trimmed by 4 bases and V by 1 base; bases with no gene match: 3. CDR1 and CDR2 from the germline V gene are KGHSH and LQKENI. This CDR3 has 14 amino acids. In DNA, the CDR3 is TGTGCCAGCTCACCACAGGGGGCGAGCACTGAAGCTTTCTTT. It specifies CASSPQGASTEAFF.

The chain carries TRBV18 and TRBJ2-5; 7 bases fit TRBD2. Per germline, CDR1 KGHSH and CDR2 LQKENI. The trim removed 3 bases at V and 1 base at J, leaving 8 bases unmatched. This CDR3 comprises 16 residues. CDR3 nucleotide sequence: TGTGCCAGCTCACCGAGACTAGCCGGGCTCCAAGAGACCCAGTACTTC. Its protein is CASSPRLAGLQETQYF. The entire variable domain, with the rest obtained from reference TRBV18 and TRBJ2-5, is as follows: NAGVMQNPRHLVRRRGQEARLRCSPMKGHSHVYWYRQLPEEGLKFMVYLQKENIIDESGMPKERFSAEFPKEGPSILRIQQVVRGDSAAYFCASSPRLAGLQETQYFGPGTRLLVL.

The chain links TRBV4-3 to TRBJ1-2, with 7 bases matching TRBD1. Germline values: CDR1 LGHNA, CDR2 YSLEER. After removal of 0 bases from V and 4 bases from J, the junction contained 8 bases not matched to a gene. The CDR3 is 16 amino acids. Here the CDR3 DNA reads TGCGCCAGCAGCCAAGATATAGGACAGGCCATCTATGGCTACACCTTC. It encodes CASSQDIGQAIYGYTF.